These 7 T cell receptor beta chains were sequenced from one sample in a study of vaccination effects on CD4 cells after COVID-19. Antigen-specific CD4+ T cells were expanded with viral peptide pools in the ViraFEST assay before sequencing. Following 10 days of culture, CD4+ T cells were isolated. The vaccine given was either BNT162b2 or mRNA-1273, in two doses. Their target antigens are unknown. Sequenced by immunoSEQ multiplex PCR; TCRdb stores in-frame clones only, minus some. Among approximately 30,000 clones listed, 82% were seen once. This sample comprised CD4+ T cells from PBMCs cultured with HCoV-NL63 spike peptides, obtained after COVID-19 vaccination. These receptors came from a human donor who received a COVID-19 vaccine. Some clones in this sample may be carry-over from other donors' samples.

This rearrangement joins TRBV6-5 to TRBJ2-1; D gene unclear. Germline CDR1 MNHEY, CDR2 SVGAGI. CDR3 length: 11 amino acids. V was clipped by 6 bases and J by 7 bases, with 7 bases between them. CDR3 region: CASRGWNEQFF. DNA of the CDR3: TGTGCCAGCAGGGGTTGGAATGAGCAGTTCTTC.

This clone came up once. CDR3 sequence reads: CASRETGNQPQHF. The CDR3 DNA is TGTGCCAGCAGAGAGACAGGCAATCAGCCCCAGCATTTT. V is TRBV6-6 and J is TRBJ1-5; D possibly corresponds to TRBD1 (5 bases). Trimming removed 6 bases from V and 2 bases from J, with 8 bases in between. The germline V gene has CDR1 MNHNY and CDR2 SVGAGI (reference sequence). The length of the CDR3 is 13 residues.

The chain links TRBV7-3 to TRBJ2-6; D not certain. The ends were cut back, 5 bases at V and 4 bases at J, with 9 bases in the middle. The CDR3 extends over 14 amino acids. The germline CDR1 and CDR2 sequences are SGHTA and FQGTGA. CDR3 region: CASSQSGGANVLTF. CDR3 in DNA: TGTGCCAGCAGCCAATCAGGAGGGGCCAACGTCCTGACTTTC.

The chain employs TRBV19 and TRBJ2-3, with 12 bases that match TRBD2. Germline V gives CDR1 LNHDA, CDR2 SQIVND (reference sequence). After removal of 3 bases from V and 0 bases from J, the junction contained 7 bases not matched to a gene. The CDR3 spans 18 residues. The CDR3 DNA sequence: TGTGCCAGTAGTATGTTTCCTAGCGGGGGGGCCAGCACAGATACGCAGTATTTT. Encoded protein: CASSMFPSGGASTDTQYF.

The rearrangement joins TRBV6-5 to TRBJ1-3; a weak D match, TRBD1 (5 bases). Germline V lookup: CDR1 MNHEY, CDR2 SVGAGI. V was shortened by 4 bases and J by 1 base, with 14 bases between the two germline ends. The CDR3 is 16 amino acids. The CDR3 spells CASSSGRGGSGNTIYF. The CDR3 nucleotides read TGTGCCAGCAGTTCTGGCCGGGGGGGGTCTGGAAACACCATATATTTT.

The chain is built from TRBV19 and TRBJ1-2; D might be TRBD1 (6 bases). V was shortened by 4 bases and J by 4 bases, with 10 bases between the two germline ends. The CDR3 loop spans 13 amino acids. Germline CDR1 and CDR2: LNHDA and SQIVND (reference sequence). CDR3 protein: CASSTQGSYGYTF. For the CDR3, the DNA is TGTGCCAGTAGTACACAGGGCTCCTATGGCTACACCTTC.

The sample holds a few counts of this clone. CDR3 residues: CATSDETDPYGYTF. The CDR3 DNA reads as TGTGCCACCAGTGACGAGACAGACCCCTATGGCTACACCTTC. The gene calls are TRBV24-1 and TRBJ1-2, with D perhaps TRBD1 (5 bases). From germline, CDR1 is KGHDR and CDR2 SFDVKD. The germline V and J ends were trimmed by 4 bases and 4 bases, with 12 bases remaining between them. This CDR3 is built from 14 residues.